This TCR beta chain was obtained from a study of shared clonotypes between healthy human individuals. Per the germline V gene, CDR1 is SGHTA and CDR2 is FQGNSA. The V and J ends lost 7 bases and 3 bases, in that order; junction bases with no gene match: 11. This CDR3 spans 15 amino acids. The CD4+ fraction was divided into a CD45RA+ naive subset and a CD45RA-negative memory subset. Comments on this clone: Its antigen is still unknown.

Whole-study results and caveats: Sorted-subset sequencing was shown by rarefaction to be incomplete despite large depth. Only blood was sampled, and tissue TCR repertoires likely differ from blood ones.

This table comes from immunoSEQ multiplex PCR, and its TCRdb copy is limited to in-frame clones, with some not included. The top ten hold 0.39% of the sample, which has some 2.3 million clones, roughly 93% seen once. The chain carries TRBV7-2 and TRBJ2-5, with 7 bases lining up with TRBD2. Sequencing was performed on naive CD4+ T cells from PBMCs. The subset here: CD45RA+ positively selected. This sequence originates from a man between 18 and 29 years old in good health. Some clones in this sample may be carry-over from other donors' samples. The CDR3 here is CASKREPQGKETQYF. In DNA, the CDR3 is TGTGCCAGCAAGCGGGAACCGCAGGGAAAAGAGACCCAGTACTTC.